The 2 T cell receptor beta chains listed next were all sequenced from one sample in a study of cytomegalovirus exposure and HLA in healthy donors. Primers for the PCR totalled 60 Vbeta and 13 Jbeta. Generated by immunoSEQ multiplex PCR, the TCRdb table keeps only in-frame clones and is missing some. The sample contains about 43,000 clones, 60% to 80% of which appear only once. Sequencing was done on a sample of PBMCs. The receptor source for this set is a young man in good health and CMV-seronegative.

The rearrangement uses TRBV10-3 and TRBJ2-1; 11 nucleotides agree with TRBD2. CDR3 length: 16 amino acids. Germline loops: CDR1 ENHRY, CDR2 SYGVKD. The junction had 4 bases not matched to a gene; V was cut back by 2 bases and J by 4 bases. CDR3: CAISEATSGSYNEQFF. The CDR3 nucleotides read TGTGCCATCAGTGAGGCTACTAGCGGGAGTTACAATGAGCAGTTCTTC.

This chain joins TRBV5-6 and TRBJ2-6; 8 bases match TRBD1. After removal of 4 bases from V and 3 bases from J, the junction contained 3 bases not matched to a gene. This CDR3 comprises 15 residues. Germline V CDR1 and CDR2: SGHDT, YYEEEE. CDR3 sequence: CASSADRGGANVLTF. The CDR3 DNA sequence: TGTGCCAGCAGCGCAGACAGGGGTGGGGCCAACGTCCTGACTTTC.